The table lists the clone carrying this TCR beta chain with a count of one. Its antigen is unidentified. The sample originates from a study of vaccination and CD4 T cells after COVID-19. About the research overall: Several convalescent patients had mild and one had severe PCR-confirmed SARS-CoV-2 disease.

Sequencing of cultured CD4+ T cell DNA used the Oncomine TCR Beta short-read assay. Once CD4+ T cells had been cultured, genomic DNA was extracted from them. TCRdb processed the PCR reads anew with MiXCR; each CDR3 protein has one entry. The repertoire has roughly 9,300 distinct CDR3 sequences, 59% of them found once; the top ten carry 15% to 20%. V shed 2 bases and J 2 bases; nucleotides not matched to a gene: 2. The CDR3 runs to 13 residues. Per the germline V gene, CDR1 is DFQATT and CDR2 is SNEGSKA (reference sequence). Treatment specified: roughly ten-day PBMC culture with coronavirus spike peptide pools or control peptides (ViraFEST assay).

This sequence joins TRBV20-1 and TRBJ2-7, with 8 bases that match TRBD2. The receptor was isolated from a human donor who had recovered from COVID-19. Material for sequencing was CD4+ T cells from blood, cultured in vitro. CDR3: CSARLAGAYEQYF. CDR3 sequence (DNA): TGCAGTGCTAGACTAGCGGGTGCCTACGAGCAGTACTTC.